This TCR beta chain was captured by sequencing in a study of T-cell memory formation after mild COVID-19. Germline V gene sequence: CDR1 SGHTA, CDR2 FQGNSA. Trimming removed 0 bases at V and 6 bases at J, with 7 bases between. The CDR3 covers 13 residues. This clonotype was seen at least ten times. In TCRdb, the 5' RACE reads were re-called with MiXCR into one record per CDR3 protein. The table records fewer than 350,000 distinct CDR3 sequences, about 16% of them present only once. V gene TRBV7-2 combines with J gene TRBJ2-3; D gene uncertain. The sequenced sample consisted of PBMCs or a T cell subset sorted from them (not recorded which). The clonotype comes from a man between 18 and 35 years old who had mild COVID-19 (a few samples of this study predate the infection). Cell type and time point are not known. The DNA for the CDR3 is TGTGCCAGCAGCTTAGCCCCGTTGGATACGCAGTATTTT. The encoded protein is CASSLAPLDTQYF.